This T cell receptor (beta chain) is from a study of graft-versus-host responses after intestinal transplantation (TCRdb year 2021). For context, the study as a whole: Multivisceral, liver-intestinal, or isolated intestinal transplants were received by the recipients. A cohort of under 30 intestinal transplant recipients, including one retransplant, was enrolled, and 3 patients lacking pretransplant specimens were excluded. Anti-thymocyte globulin induction was given to all recipients, followed by maintenance tacrolimus and steroids for around three years. Bulk TCR-beta CDR3 sequencing was used to track graft-versus-host and host-versus-graft alloreactive T cell clones in the graft, circulation and bone marrow after intestinal transplantation. Instead of going to the commercial service, samples from a few later patients were sequenced in-house on an Illumina MiSeq and processed with MiXCR. To identify alloreactive clones, pre-transplant mixed lymphocyte reaction products were sequenced and then compared with unstimulated pre-transplant donor and recipient T cells. A peak of at least 4% donor T cells among recipient peripheral blood mononuclear cells was the definition used for donor T cell macrochimerism.

V sheds 6 bases and J sheds 2 bases, leaving 9 bases between their ends. CDR1 and CDR2, looked up from the germline V gene (reference sequence), are LNHDA and SQIVND. The CDR3 holds 13 amino acids from the cysteine to the phenylalanine. CDR3 DNA is the only sequence kept; it has 39 bases, read in frame from the first base. The receptor library was made with the immunoSEQ multiplex PCR assay. For most patients, genomic DNA was isolated using the Qiagen DNeasy Blood and Tissue Kit and was shipped frozen to Adaptive Biotechnologies for TCR sequencing. For most patients, genomic DNA was subjected to high-throughput TCR-beta CDR3 sequencing by Adaptive Biotechnologies. The authors processed their data as follows. Adaptive's ImmunoSEQ software was the source of the TCR sequencing data for approximately 18 patients, while a few other patients were processed with MiXCR and VDJtools. CD4 versus CD8 sorting errors were corrected by removing sequences found in both subsets at a frequency ratio below 5:1. CDR3 nucleotide sequences shared between donor and recipient were removed because the origin of such sequences could not be assigned. Alloreactive clones required at least 2-fold expansion over unstimulated cells and minimum CFSE-low frequency of 0.002% (template counts) or 0.001% (read counts). Clones were considered mappable if detected in sequenced pre-transplant spleen, lymph node, or MLR CFSE-low populations of the donor or recipient. The cumulative frequency of alloreactive clones was calculated as a percentage of all sequences, weighted by copy number. TCRdb took over this immuneACCESS table, retaining in-frame rearrangements with V and J assigned. Such tables are incomplete; in checked studies, under half of the missing clones stem from an unresolved V gene, and the remainder is unexplained. V, J and clone size are taken as reported in that table, and D and trimming were inferred from the DNA itself. The sample has approximately 23,000 clones on record, roughly 44% of them singletons. Over 1.1% of the sample lies in the top ten.

Reading the label with the study, this specimen's time point is: cells obtained before transplantation from donor or recipient. Mixed lymphocyte reactions plated around 200,000 CFSE-labeled pre-transplant responders with around 200,000 irradiated violet-dye-labeled stimulators and were cultured for around six days. After the mixed lymphocyte reaction, proliferating CD3+CD4+CFSE-low and CD3+CD8+CFSE-low responder cells were FACS-sorted on a BD Influx sorter. The full study reports these points: GvH clones were detected in recipient bone marrow, and some of these GvH clones were observed earlier in ileal mucosa or blood, consistent with an intestinal mucosal origin. Early after transplant, peak levels of circulating GvH clones were associated with declines in HvG clones. In patients with donor T cell macrochimerism, the allografts had high GvH to HvG T cell clonal ratios. The conclusions were limited by the relatively low number and heterogeneity of the intestinal transplant patients.

On this clone itself: Qualities for individual bases were not recorded, and no much larger clone is one base off.

This sample comprised alloreactive CD8+ T cells from a mixed lymphocyte reaction culture, obtained before transplantation. In light of the paper, this sample's cell subset or site label describes: CFSE-low proliferating T cells sorted from roughly six-day pre-transplant mixed lymphocyte reaction (GvH or HvG direction). Here the chain combines TRBV19 and TRBJ2-3, with the D gene not confidently named. The sequence was obtained from a human patient who was an organ donor for intestinal transplantation. The nucleotide sequence reads TGTGCCAGTAGCCAGGAGAACACAGATACGCAGTATTTT. This gives the protein CASSQENTDTQYF.